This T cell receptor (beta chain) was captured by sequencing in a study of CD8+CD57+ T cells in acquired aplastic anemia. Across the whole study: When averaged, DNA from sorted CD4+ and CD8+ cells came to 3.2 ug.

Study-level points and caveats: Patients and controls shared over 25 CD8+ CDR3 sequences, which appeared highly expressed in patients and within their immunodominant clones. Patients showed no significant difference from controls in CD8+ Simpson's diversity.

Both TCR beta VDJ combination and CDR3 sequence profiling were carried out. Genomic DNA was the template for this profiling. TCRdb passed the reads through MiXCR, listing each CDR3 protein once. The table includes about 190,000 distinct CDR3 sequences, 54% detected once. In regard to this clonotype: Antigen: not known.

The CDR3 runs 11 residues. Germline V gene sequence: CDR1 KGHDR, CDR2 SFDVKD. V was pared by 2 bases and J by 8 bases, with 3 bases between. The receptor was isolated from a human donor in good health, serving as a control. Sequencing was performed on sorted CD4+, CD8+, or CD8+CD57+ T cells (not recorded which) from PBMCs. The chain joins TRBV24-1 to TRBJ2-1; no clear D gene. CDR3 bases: TGTGCCACCAGTGATTACGATGAGCAGTTCTTC. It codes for CATSDYDEQFF.